A selection of T cell receptor beta chains follows, all from one sample in a study of CD8+ T cells in alopecia areata. Sequencing used immunoSEQ multiplex PCR; TCRdb keeps in-frame clones, though not all of them. The sample includes about 120,000 clones, less than 75% of them seen just once. Sequenced material: CD8+ T cells sorted from blood, taken at week 4, from a patient treated with tofacitinib. The receptor source for this set is a human donor with alopecia areata. The conserved cysteine and the conserved F or W are not part of the CDR3 here. The D gene is left open where the match is weak.

V	J	D	CDR3
TRBV25-1	TRBJ2-7	-	ASGPVVEQY
TRBV6-5	TRBJ1-3	-	ASSPTGNTIY
TRBV30	TRBJ2-7	TRBD1	AWSNTGTGIYEQY
TRBV19	TRBJ2-5	TRBD2	ASSIVGGEETQY
TRBV19	TRBJ2-7	-	ASSLSVSMVYEQY
TRBV27	TRBJ1-2	-	ASSPTGGVYGYT
TRBV29-1	TRBJ2-3	-	SVEQGISSTDTQY
TRBV30	TRBJ2-1	-	AWSQGTAGYNEQF
TRBV5-6	TRBJ2-1	-	ASSLDPIEQF
TRBV19	TRBJ1-2	-	ASCSGILLPYGYT
TRBV28	TRBJ2-1	-	ASTPGQSSYNEQF
TRBV30	TRBJ2-6	-	AWEQISGANVLT
TRBV2	TRBJ1-1	-	ASSEWTSNEAF
TRBV25-1	TRBJ1-4	-	ASSDPRQTRNEKLF
TRBV27	TRBJ2-1	TRBD2	ATLAGWNNEQF
TRBV7-9	TRBJ2-2	-	ASSRQRVMGQVTGELF
TRBV29-1	TRBJ1-2	TRBD1	SVLQGYPYGYT
TRBV29-1	TRBJ2-1	-	SAPSPDEQF
TRBV30	TRBJ2-7	-	AWSEPLAVHEQY
TRBV6-5	TRBJ2-2	-	ASSYKGDTGELF
TRBV7-9	TRBJ1-5	-	ASSLAGEPQH
TRBV27	TRBJ2-1	-	ASSSLPTVGEQF
TRBV5-1	TRBJ2-5	-	ASSSGTDAKETQY